The T cell receptor beta chain described here comes from a study of T cell responses to AZD1222 COVID-19 vaccine. Turning to the study itself: Second doses at about 4 or about 12 weeks were pooled. Regarding the study as a whole: It should be noted that donors were predominantly white British and more often female, and clonal diversity was possibly underestimated. The reported proportion of spike-specific TCRs targeting unmutated variant regions was nearly half. Scientists sampled the repertoires only once the peak T cell response had passed.

As regards this clone: The antigen is unknown.

Profiled with immunoSEQ multiplex PCR; TCRdb holds only in-frame clones, not every one. Altogether more than 140,000 clones are present, around 91% being singletons, with the ten largest covering roughly 4.7%. The sequencing used peripheral blood, collected on day 0 of AZD1222 vaccination. This clonotype originated in an adult in good health.

This CDR3 is CASSAGLAGYEQYF. The CDR3 DNA reads TGTGCCAGTAGTGCGGGACTAGCGGGGTACGAGCAGTACTTC. The chain recombines TRBV19 with TRBJ2-7; 13 bases are shared with TRBD2. CDR1 is LNHDA, CDR2 SQIVND, per germline (reference sequence). The CDR3 is made up of 14 amino acids. Trimming cost V 5 bases and J 4 bases; bases outside gene matches: 2.